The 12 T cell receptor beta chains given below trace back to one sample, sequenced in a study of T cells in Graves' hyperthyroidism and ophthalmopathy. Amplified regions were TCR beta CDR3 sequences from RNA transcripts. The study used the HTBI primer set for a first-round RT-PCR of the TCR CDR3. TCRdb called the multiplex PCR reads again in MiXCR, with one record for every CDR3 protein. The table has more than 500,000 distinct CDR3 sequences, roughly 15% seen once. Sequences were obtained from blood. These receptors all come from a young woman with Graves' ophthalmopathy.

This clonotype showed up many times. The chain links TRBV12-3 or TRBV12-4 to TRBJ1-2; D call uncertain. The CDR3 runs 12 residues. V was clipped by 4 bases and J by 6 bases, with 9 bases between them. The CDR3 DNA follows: TGTGCCAGCAGTTATGTCGGGGATGGCTACACCTTC. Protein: CASSYVGDGYTF.

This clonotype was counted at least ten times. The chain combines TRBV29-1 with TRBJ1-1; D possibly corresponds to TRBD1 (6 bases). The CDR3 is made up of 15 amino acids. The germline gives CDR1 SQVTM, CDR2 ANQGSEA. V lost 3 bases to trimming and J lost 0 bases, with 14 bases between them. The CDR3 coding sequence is TGCAGCGTTGAGAGGTCAGGGGCCATGAACACTGAAGCTTTCTTT. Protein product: CSVERSGAMNTEAFF.

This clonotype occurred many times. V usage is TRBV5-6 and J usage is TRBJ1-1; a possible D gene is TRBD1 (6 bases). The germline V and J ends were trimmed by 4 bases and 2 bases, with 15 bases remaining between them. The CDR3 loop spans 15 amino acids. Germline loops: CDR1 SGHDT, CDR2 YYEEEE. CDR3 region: CASSLGQLYNTEAFF. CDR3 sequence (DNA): TGTGCCAGCAGCCTGGGACAATTGTACAACACTGAAGCTTTCTTT.

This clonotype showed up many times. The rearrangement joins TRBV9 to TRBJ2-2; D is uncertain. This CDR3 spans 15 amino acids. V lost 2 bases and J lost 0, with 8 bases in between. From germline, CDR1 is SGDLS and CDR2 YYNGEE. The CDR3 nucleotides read TGTGCCAGCAGCGTGGCAACAGCGAACACCGGGGAGCTGTTTTTT. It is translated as CASSVATANTGELFF.

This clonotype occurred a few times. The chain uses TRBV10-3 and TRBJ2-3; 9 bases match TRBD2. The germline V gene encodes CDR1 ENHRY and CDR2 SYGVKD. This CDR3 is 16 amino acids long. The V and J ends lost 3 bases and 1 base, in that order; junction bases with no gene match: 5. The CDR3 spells CAISELAGLGTDTQYF. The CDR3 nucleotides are TGTGCCATCAGTGAACTAGCGGGTTTAGGCACAGATACGCAGTATTTT.

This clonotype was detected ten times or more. The DNA of the CDR3 is TGCGCCAGCAGCCAAGATGGGGGGTACGAGCAGTACTTC. Residues: CASSQDGGYEQYF. The rearrangement joins TRBV4-1 to TRBJ2-7; tentative D call: TRBD2 (6 bases). This CDR3 has 13 residues. Trimming removed 0 bases from V and 4 bases from J, with 7 bases in between. Germline values: CDR1 MGHRA, CDR2 YSYEKL.

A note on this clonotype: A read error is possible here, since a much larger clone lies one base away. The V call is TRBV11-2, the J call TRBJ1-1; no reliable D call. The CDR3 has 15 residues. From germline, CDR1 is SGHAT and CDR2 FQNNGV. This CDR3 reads CASSYYSGSRAEALF. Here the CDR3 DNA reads TGTGCCAGCAGCTACTACTCAGGTAGTCGGGCTGAAGCTCTCTTT.

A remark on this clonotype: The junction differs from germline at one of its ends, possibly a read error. The CDR3 spells CASSQESRGETRYF. The DNA for the CDR3 is TGCGCCAGCAGCCAAGAAAGCAGGGGAGAGACCCGGTACTTC. The chain combines TRBV5-1 with TRBJ2-5, with a tentative D call TRBD1 (6 bases). This CDR3 comprises 14 residues. Germline assignment: CDR1 SGHRS and CDR2 YFSETQ.

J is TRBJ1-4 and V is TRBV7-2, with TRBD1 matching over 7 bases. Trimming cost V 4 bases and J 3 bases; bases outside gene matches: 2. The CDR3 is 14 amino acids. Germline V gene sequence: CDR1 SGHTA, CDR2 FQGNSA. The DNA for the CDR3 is TGTGCCAGCAGCTCACAGGGGTCTAATGAAAAACTGTTTTTT. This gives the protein CASSSQGSNEKLFF.

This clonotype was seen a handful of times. CDR3 in amino acids: CASSGGTDYEQYF. For the CDR3, the DNA is TGTGCCAGCAGTGGTGGGACAGACTACGAGCAGTACTTC. The chain couples TRBV27 to TRBJ2-7; 7 nucleotides line up with TRBD1. Germline assignment: CDR1 MNHEY and CDR2 SMNVEV (reference sequence). The CDR3 has 13 residues. The V and J ends lost 5 bases and 3 bases, in that order; junction bases with no gene match: 4.

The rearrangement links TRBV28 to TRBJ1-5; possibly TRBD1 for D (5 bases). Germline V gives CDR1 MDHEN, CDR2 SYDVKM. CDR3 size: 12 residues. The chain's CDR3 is CAGGGSNQPQHF. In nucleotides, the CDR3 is TGTGCGGGGGGGGGAAGCAATCAGCCCCAGCATTTT.

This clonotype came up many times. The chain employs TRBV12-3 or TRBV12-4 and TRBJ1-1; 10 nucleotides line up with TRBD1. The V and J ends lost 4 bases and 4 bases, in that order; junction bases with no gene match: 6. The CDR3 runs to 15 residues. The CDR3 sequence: CASSWTGGKGTEAFF. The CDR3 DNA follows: TGTGCCAGCAGTTGGACAGGGGGAAAGGGCACTGAAGCTTTCTTT.